Below, 26 T cell receptor beta chains from the same sample are listed, as sequenced in a study of CD8+ T cells in alopecia areata. cDNA prepared by RNA extraction and subsequent reverse transcription served as the template for sequencing. The data were produced by immunoSEQ multiplex PCR, yet TCRdb's version contains in-frame clones alone and is incomplete. Of 150,000 or so clones in the sample, 40% to 50% were seen once. The sample was CD4+ T cells sorted from blood. The receptors originated from a human donor with alopecia areata.

This clone was detected only once. The gene calls are TRBV5-1 and TRBJ2-2; D remains unclear. Germline loops: CDR1 SGHRS, CDR2 YFSETQ. V lost 6 bases and J lost 0, with 9 bases in between. The CDR3 runs to 14 residues. This CDR3 reads CASIPSPNTGELFF. The CDR3 DNA sequence: TGCGCCAGCATTCCCTCACCGAACACCGGGGAGCTGTTTTTT.

The gene calls are TRBV28 and TRBJ2-3, with TRBD2 matching over 7 bases. The germline gives CDR1 MDHEN, CDR2 SYDVKM. The CDR3 runs to 14 residues. The J segment lost 2 bases and the V segment lost 5 bases, leaving 4 bases of the junction unmatched. The CDR3 region is CASSAGDTTDTQYF. In DNA form, the CDR3 reads TGTGCCAGCAGTGCGGGAGATACCACAGATACGCAGTATTTT.

Concerning this clone itself: Sequence at one end of the junction differs from germline and may be a read error. The J gene is TRBJ2-5, the V gene TRBV29-1, with D perhaps matching TRBD2 (6 bases). CDR1 SQVTM and CDR2 ANQGSEA come from the germline V gene. The CDR3 runs to 14 residues. The CDR3 nucleotides read TGCAGCGCTGAACGGGCCCTGGGGGGAGAGACCCAGTACTTC. Translated: CSAERALGGETQYF.

This rearrangement joins TRBV5-1 to TRBJ1-1, with 7 bases that match TRBD1. Germline CDR1 reads SGHRS; CDR2 reads YFSETQ. J lost 2 bases, V lost 5 bases, and 6 bases had no gene match. The length of the CDR3 is 14 residues. CDR3 DNA: TGCGCCAGCAGTCCTAGGGACAGCAACACTGAAGCTTTCTTT. It encodes CASSPRDSNTEAFF.

The V and J genes are TRBV6-5 and TRBJ2-7; D unresolved. In germline, CDR1 is MNHEY, CDR2 SVGAGI. Trimming pared 7 bases from V and 5 bases from J, leaving 9 bases between. CDR3 size: 11 residues. CDR3 DNA: TGTGCCAGCACCAGGAGCCACGAGCAGTACTTC. Protein sequence: CASTRSHEQYF.

This clone has just a few counts. The rearrangement joins TRBV29-1 to TRBJ2-1; D perhaps matches TRBD1 (6 bases). Germline V CDR1 and CDR2: SQVTM, ANQGSEA. Between the trimmed V and J ends, which lost 4 bases and 7 bases, there was a span of 11 bases. The CDR3 has 12 amino acids. In DNA form, the CDR3 reads TGCAGCGTTGGGGACAACCCTAATGAGCAGTTCTTC. It is translated as CSVGDNPNEQFF.

This clone appeared a few times. This chain links TRBV29-1 with TRBJ1-2; TRBD1 is a possible D gene (5 bases). The V and J ends lost 4 bases and 2 bases respectively, with 14 bases between them. Germline V gene data show CDR1 as SQVTM and CDR2 as ANQGSEA. The CDR3 contains 14 residues. The CDR3 loop is CSVVFQGTNYGYTF. As DNA, the CDR3 is TGCAGCGTTGTCTTCCAGGGAACGAACTATGGCTACACCTTC. Full variable domain (rest looked up from reference TRBV29-1 and TRBJ1-2): SAVISQKPSRDICQRGTSLTIQCQVDSQVTMMFWYRQQPGQSLTLIATANQGSEATYESGFVIDKFPISRPNLTFSTLTVSNMSPEDSSIYLCSVVFQGTNYGYTFGSGTRLTVV.

The table lists this clone with a few counts. The chain links TRBV29-1 to TRBJ2-1; TRBD1 is a possible D gene (6 bases). With 6 bases removed from V and 8 bases from J, the gap between germline ends came to 20 bases. In germline, CDR1 is SQVTM, CDR2 ANQGSEA. This CDR3 contains 14 residues. CDR3 in amino acids: CSVTGQRVSDEQFF. DNA for the CDR3: TGCAGCGTGACGGGACAAAGGGTGAGCGATGAGCAGTTCTTC.

The gene calls are TRBV4-1 and TRBJ1-1; no firm D call. Germline-derived CDR1 and CDR2 are MGHRA and YSYEKL. V was cut by 9 bases and J by 5 bases, with 10 bases left in between. The CDR3 is made up of 11 amino acids. This chain's CDR3 is CASSGVTEAFF. The CDR3 coding sequence is TGCGCCAGTAGCGGGGTGACTGAAGCTTTCTTT.

The genes are TRBV28 and TRBJ2-2, with 12 bases identical to TRBD2. Unmatched junction bases numbered 11, after V lost 5 bases and J lost 4 bases. The CDR3 has 18 amino acids. CDR1 and CDR2 from the germline V gene are MDHEN and SYDVKM. This CDR3 reads CASSTRLAGVGGTGELFF. CDR3 nucleotide sequence: TGTGCCAGCAGTACCCGACTAGCGGGAGTAGGAGGCACCGGGGAGCTGTTTTTT.

This clone came up a few times. This chain links TRBV7-2 with TRBJ2-5; D is unresolved. CDR1 is SGHTA and CDR2 is FQGNSA in the germline V gene. CDR3 length: 13 residues. The V gene lost 5 bases and the J gene lost 5 bases, with 12 bases spanning the gap. CDR3: CASSLGGLETQYF. CDR3 sequence (DNA): TGTGCCAGCAGCCTCGGTGGGCTGGAGACCCAGTACTTC.

The chain combines TRBV29-1 with TRBJ2-5, with a weak D call TRBD1 (7 bases). Germline CDR1 and CDR2: SQVTM and ANQGSEA. This CDR3 is built from 12 residues. V was pared by 7 bases and J by 5 bases, with 14 bases between. The DNA for the CDR3 is TGCAGCGAGACAGGGACTGACGAGACCCAGTACTTC. This translates into CSETGTDETQYF. The complete variable domain, with remaining parts taken from reference TRBV29-1 and TRBJ2-5, reads SAVISQKPSRDICQRGTSLTIQCQVDSQVTMMFWYRQQPGQSLTLIATANQGSEATYESGFVIDKFPISRPNLTFSTLTVSNMSPEDSSIYLCSETGTDETQYFGPGTRLLVL.

This clone was counted only a few times. V and J are TRBV27 and TRBJ2-5; D ambiguous. The V and J ends lost 0 bases and 0 bases respectively, with 8 bases between them. Germline CDR1 and CDR2: MNHEY and SMNVEV (reference sequence). The CDR3 sequence is 15 residues long. The CDR3 DNA follows: TGTGCCAGCAGTTTATCGAGTGGTTACCAAGAGACCCAGTACTTC. It yields the protein CASSLSSGYQETQYF.

This clone came up once. The genes are TRBV5-1 and TRBJ2-1; D not certain. In germline, CDR1 is SGHRS, CDR2 YFSETQ. The CDR3 extends over 15 amino acids. Trimming shortened V by 4 bases and J by 0 bases, and 11 bases separated the two germline ends. CDR3 residues: CASSPAASSYNEQFF. The CDR3 coding sequence is TGCGCCAGCAGCCCCGCCGCGAGCTCCTACAATGAGCAGTTCTTC. The full variable domain, in which reference TRBV5-1 and TRBJ2-1 provide the parts outside the CDR3, is KAGVTQTPRYLIKTRGQQVTLSCSPISGHRSVSWYQQTPGQGLQFLFEYFSETQRNKGNFPGRFSGRQFSNSRSEMNVSTLELGDSALYLCASSPAASSYNEQFFGPGTRLTVL.

This clone has more than one count but fewer than ten. J is TRBJ2-7 and V is TRBV5-5; D may be TRBD1 or TRBD2 (5 bases each). Trimming left V 3 bases short and J 5 bases short, with 12 bases between. CDR3 length: 13 residues. CDR1 and CDR2 (germline): SGHKS, YYEKEE (reference sequence). This CDR3 is CASSSRWGNEQYF. DNA of the CDR3: TGTGCCAGCAGCTCCCGATGGGGGAACGAGCAGTACTTC.

This clone was seen a few times. The chain combines TRBV5-1 with TRBJ2-7; tentative D call: TRBD1 (5 bases). The length of the CDR3 is 12 residues. The V gene's germline CDR1 is SGHRS and CDR2 YFSETQ. V shed 7 bases and J shed 2 bases, with 10 bases lying between them. This CDR3 reads CASSDTTYEQYF. In DNA form, the CDR3 reads TGCGCCAGCTCGGACACGACCTACGAGCAGTACTTC.

This clone showed up just a few times. V gene TRBV7-2 combines with J gene TRBJ2-4; 7 bases fit TRBD2. The CDR3 length is 14 residues. CDR1 is SGHTA and CDR2 is FQGNSA in the germline V gene. Trimming at V came to 1 base and at J to 8 bases, leaving 5 bases not matched to a gene. This CDR3 reads CASSLVSGADIQYF. DNA for the CDR3: TGTGCCAGCAGCTTAGTGAGCGGGGCAGACATTCAGTACTTC.

The chain is built from TRBV29-1 and TRBJ1-5, with a tentative D call TRBD1 (6 bases). CDR3 length: 13 amino acids. V was pared by 4 bases and J by 5 bases, with 12 bases between. From germline, CDR1 is SQVTM and CDR2 ANQGSEA. The CDR3: CSVGRGSDQPQHF. The CDR3 nucleotides are TGCAGCGTTGGGAGGGGGTCAGATCAGCCCCAGCATTTT.

This clone was recorded a few times. The CDR3 DNA follows: TGTGCCAGTAGACCCGGGACTAGCGGGAGGGACGAGCAGTTCTTC. It codes for CASRPGTSGRDEQFF. The V and J genes are TRBV19 and TRBJ2-1; 16 nucleotides align to TRBD2. CDR1 is LNHDA and CDR2 is SQIVND in the germline V gene (reference sequence). CDR3 length equals 15 residues. The junction had 6 bases not matched to a gene; V was cut back by 6 bases and J by 10 bases.

With regard to this clone: The sample carries other DNA sequences with the same CDR3. The gene calls are TRBV29-1 and TRBJ2-5; 7 bases are a match to TRBD2. This CDR3 contains 13 residues. The trim removed 1 base at V and 3 bases at J, leaving 2 bases unmatched. Germline V lookup: CDR1 SQVTM, CDR2 ANQGSEA. CDR3 in amino acids: CSVEGRGEETQYF. DNA for the CDR3: TGCAGCGTTGAAGGACGGGGGGAAGAGACCCAGTACTTC.

The rearrangement uses TRBV7-9 and TRBJ2-5, with TRBD1 matching 9 bases. CDR1 SEHNR and CDR2 FQNEAQ come from the germline V gene (reference sequence). The ends lost 5 bases at V and 5 bases at J; junction bases unmatched: 6. The CDR3 is 14 residues long. This CDR3 is CASSMGQGGETQYF. DNA of the CDR3: TGTGCCAGCAGCATGGGACAGGGAGGGGAGACCCAGTACTTC.

On this clone: In the same sample, other DNA sequences code for this CDR3. The V and J genes are TRBV7-9 and TRBJ2-5, with D hard to call. The ends were cut back, 1 base at V and 5 bases at J, with 5 bases in the middle. Germline V gene lookup returns CDR1 SEHNR and CDR2 FQNEAQ (reference sequence). This CDR3 spans 12 amino acids. CDR3 coding DNA: TGTGCCAGCAGCTTAGTAGGGGAGACCCAGTACTTC. It yields the protein CASSLVGETQYF.

J is TRBJ1-1 and V is TRBV5-1; perhaps TRBD1 as D (5 bases). Germline V gene lookup returns CDR1 SGHRS and CDR2 YFSETQ. V was shortened by 4 bases and J by 5 bases, with 24 bases between the two germline ends. The CDR3 covers 17 residues. The CDR3 spells CASSSAVRQGPGTEAFF. The CDR3 coding sequence is TGCGCCAGCAGCAGTGCGGTGCGCCAGGGCCCTGGAACTGAAGCTTTCTTT.

The rearrangement uses TRBV28 and TRBJ2-5; D is uncertain. Germline CDR1 MDHEN, CDR2 SYDVKM. V lost 4 bases, J lost 5 bases, and 8 bases lay in between. This CDR3 comprises 12 residues. CDR3 protein: CASSSYQETQYF. The CDR3 DNA sequence: TGTGCCAGCAGTTCATATCAGGAGACCCAGTACTTC.

This chain uses TRBV30 with TRBJ2-7; D possibly corresponds to TRBD2 (5 bases). The CDR3 covers 18 residues. Germline V gives CDR1 GTSNPN, CDR2 SVGIG (reference sequence). V lost 3 bases, J lost 1 base, and 25 bases lay in between. The CDR3 here is CAWRTTPPGLLISYEQYF. CDR3 coding DNA: TGTGCCTGGAGAACAACGCCCCCCGGACTTTTGATATCCTACGAGCAGTACTTC. Supplemented by reference TRBV30 and TRBJ2-7, the full variable domain reads SQTIHQWPATLVQPVGSPLSLECTVEGTSNPNLYWYRQAAGRGLQLLFYSVGIGQISSEVPQNLSASRPQDRQFILSSKKLLLSDSGFYLCAWRTTPPGLLISYEQYFGPGTRLTVT.

The CDR3 spells CASSPDAASYEQYF. The CDR3, as DNA: TGCGCCAGCAGCCCGGACGCGGCCTCCTACGAGCAGTACTTC. V is TRBV5-1 and J is TRBJ2-7; D is ambiguous. Germline V CDR1 and CDR2: SGHRS, YFSETQ. V was clipped by 4 bases and J by 0 bases, with 11 bases between them. The CDR3 extends over 14 amino acids.